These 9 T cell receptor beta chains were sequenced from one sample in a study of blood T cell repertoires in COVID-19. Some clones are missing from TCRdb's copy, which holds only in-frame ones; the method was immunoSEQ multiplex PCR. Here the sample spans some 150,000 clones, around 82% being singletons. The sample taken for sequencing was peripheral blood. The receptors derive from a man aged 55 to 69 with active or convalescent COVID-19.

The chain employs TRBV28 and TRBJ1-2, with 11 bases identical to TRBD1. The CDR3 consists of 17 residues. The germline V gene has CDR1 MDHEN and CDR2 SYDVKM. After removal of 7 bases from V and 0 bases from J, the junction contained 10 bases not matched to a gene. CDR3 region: CASKLTGTGGTNYGYTF. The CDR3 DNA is TGTGCCAGCAAACTAACCGGGACAGGGGGGACTAACTATGGCTACACCTTC.

Here the CDR3 reads CASRLGDQPQHF. CDR3 sequence (DNA): TGTGCCAGCAGGCTCGGTGATCAGCCCCAGCATTTT. The chain uses TRBV28 and TRBJ1-5; D remains unclear. There are 12 residues in the CDR3. The V and J ends lost 6 bases and 5 bases respectively, with 8 bases between them. Per the germline V gene, CDR1 is MDHEN and CDR2 is SYDVKM.

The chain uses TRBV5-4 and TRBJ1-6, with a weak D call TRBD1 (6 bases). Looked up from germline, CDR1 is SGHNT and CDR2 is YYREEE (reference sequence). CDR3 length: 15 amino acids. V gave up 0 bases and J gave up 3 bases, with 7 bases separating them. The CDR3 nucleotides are TGTGCCAGCAGCTTGGCCAGGGGCTATAATTCACCCCTCCACTTT. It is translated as CASSLARGYNSPLHF.

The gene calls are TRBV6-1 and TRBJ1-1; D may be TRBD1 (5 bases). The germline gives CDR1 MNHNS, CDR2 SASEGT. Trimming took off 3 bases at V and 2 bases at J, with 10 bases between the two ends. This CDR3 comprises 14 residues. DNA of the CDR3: TGTGCCAGCAGTGATCCCGGACAAAACACTGAAGCTTTCTTT. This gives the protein CASSDPGQNTEAFF.

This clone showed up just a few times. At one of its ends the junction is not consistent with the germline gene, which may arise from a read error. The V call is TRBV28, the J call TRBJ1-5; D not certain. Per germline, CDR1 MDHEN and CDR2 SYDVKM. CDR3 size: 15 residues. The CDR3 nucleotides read TGTGCCAGCAGTTCCTTAGTAGTGCCTAATCTGCCCCAGCATTTT. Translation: CASSSLVVPNLPQHF.

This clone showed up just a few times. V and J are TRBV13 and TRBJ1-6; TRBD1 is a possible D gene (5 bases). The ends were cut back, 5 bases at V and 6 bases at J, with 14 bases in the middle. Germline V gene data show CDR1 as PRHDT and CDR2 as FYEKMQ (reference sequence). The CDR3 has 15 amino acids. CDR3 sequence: CASSPPGGGNSPLHF. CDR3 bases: TGTGCCAGCAGCCCGCCGGGGGGTGGTAATTCACCCCTCCACTTT.

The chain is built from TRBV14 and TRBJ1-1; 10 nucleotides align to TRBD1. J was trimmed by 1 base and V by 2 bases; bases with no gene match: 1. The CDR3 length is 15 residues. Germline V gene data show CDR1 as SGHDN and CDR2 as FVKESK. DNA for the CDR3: TGTGCCAGCAGCCAACGGACAGGGGGGAACACTGAAGCTTTCTTT. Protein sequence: CASSQRTGGNTEAFF.

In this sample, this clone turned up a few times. DNA of the CDR3: TGTGCCAGCAGCTTAGCGGGAGGGCCAGGGTACGAGCAGTACTTC. Protein sequence: CASSLAGGPGYEQYF. The chain employs TRBV7-2 and TRBJ2-7; 7 positions agree with TRBD2. The length of the CDR3 is 15 residues. Germline CDR1 SGHTA, CDR2 FQGNSA. The trim removed 0 bases at V and 4 bases at J, leaving 6 bases unmatched.

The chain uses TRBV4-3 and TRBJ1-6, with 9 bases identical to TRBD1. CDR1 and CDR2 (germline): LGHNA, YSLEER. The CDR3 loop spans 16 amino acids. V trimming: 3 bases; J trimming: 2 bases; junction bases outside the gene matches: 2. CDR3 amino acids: CASSQTGGAYNSPLHF. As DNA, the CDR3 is TGCGCCAGCAGCCAGACAGGGGGGGCCTATAATTCACCCCTCCACTTT.